This T cell receptor (beta chain) was documented in a study of identical twins. Study findings and constraints: Insertions were fewer in abundant cord blood beta clonotypes, whereas memory repertoires showed none of this pattern. Models came in too low on out-of-frame TCR alpha sharing in monozygotic twins.

TCRdb re-called the 5' RACE reads through MiXCR, storing one row per CDR3 protein. Of about 290,000 distinct CDR3 sequences listed, roughly 9.8% are singletons. V gave up 5 bases and J gave up 2 bases, with 12 bases separating them. The CDR3 is made up of 13 amino acids. Germline V gene sequence: CDR1 SQVTM, CDR2 ANQGSEA. This clonotype was recorded a few times. Antigen: not known. Separately, the same data were catalogued under a study of yellow fever vaccine responses in identical twins. From that report: Reported findings indicate that twins' vaccine T cell responses seemed partially convergent, partially personalized.

The chain links TRBV29-1 to TRBJ1-1; maybe TRBD1 (6 bases). The TCR was taken from a woman aged 18 to 35 in good health. The sample was CD8+ T cells sorted from blood. This chain's CDR3 is CSVYPGVNTEAFF. The CDR3 nucleotides read TGCAGCGTTTACCCAGGGGTTAACACTGAAGCTTTCTTT.